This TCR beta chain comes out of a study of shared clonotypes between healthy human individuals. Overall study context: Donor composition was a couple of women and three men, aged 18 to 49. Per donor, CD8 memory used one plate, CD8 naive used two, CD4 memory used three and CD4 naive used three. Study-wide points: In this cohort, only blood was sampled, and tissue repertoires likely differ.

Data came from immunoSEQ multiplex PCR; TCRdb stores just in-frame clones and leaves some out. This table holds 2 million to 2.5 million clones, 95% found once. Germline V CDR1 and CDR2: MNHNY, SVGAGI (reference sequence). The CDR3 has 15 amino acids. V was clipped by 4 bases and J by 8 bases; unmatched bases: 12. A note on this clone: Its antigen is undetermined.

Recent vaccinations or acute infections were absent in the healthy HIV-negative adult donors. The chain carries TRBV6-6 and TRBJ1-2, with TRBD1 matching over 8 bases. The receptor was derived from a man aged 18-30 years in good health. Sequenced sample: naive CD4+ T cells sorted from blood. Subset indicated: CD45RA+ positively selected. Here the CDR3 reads CASSSNLGQGEGYTF. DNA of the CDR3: TGTGCCAGCAGTTCCAATTTAGGACAGGGAGAGGGCTACACCTTC.